Listed below are T cell receptor delta chains from one sample, sequenced in a study of gamma-delta chains in newborns, infants, children. TCRdb applied CATT to the reads for clone calling. The sample consists of approximately 4,000 delta-chain clones, 44% of them appearing once. The sample consisted of blood, taken at week 6. The receptors were sampled from a child who was a newborn, infant or young child, either healthy, febrile or measles-vaccinated (not recorded which). CDR3s leave out the opening cysteine and the closing phenylalanine or tryptophan.

cdr3_aa v_call
ALGELTPLGDSTDKLI TRDV1
ACDPVLGALETDKLI TRDV2
ACDTGRDTRTDKLI TRDV2
ALGEARGDWGILSSTDKLI TRDV1
ALGVAFLRLGDTAADKLI TRDV1
ALGENVPSYVLGADKLI TRDV1
ALGELDPTGGYRDTDKLI TRDV1
ACDTGADKLI TRDV2
AASGRTSGGYGWGLI TRAV29/DV5
ACDVLGDTSSWDTRQMF TRDV2
ALGEIIPYVSLGDISRGLDKLI TRDV1
ACDTVRTGGYTYTDKLI TRDV2
ACDTAGGYVSWDTRQMF TRDV2
ALGESNPATGSGGFPGLTAQLF TRDV1
ALGEPSGWGHQRVYTDKLI TRDV1
ALRAFLPQSTGVLSVTDKLI TRDV1
ALGERVPFRPKTGGYSQLI TRDV1
ALGEWPSSHLGDSTPDKLI TRDV1
ALGEFVSPTGSYDFYAPPYTDKLI TRDV1
ACDRYWPPWDTRQMF TRDV2
ACDGALHWGIQPSSWDTRQMF TRDV2
AAGRGGLYTDKLI TRAV29/DV5
ACDTVLSWDTRQMF TRDV2
ACDSLRTGGYAGHTDKLI TRDV2
ALGELSRPGETNRGKLI TRDV1
ALGEIGRSLLDTDKLI TRDV1
ALGEQDPRFLPGGDQRYTDKLI TRDV1
ALGELGSSFLPSSEPYWVNPLGVTDKLI TRDV1
AGSYWGIPGYTDKLI TRAV29/DV5
ACDTGYADSWDTRQMF TRDV2
ALGEQPLLGFTDKLI TRDV1
ACDTLIPTTYSGGYPYTDKLI TRDV2
ALGVTSRYWGMYTDKLI TRDV1
ALGELRPSADGGTSDKLI TRDV1
ALGELRLGDMRGYTDKLI TRDV1
ALGERHLSYTDKLI TRDV1
ACDTLSTGGYASDNKLI TRDV2
ALGELRETRFLTAQLF TRDV1
ALGEIILVLGDIDTDKLI TRDV1
ACDLLVGDTRWDTRQMF TRDV2
ALGERIVETTDKLI TRDV1
ALGELIHFQGDVGLI TRDV1
ACFLTGGQNTDKLI TRDV2
ACDPLPVKGIVPPDKLI TRDV2
ALGELIVSYYGGYTDKLI TRDV1
AASRGGIAGGYAPWDTRQMF TRAV29/DV5
ALGVNPPVLQYAPGDRGDKLI TRDV1
ACDTVQRGSLTDKLI TRDV2
ACDTVGPTDKLI TRDV2
ACDTVSGFEGGLNDKLI TRDV2
ALLSYWGMPYTDKLI TRDV1
ACSTGGYRPGSWDTRQMF TRDV2
ALGERLGDTDKLI TRDV1
ACDVLGDTLSSWDTRQMF TRDV2
ACDILGDSSWDTRQMF TRDV2
ALGELATLPMGKLI TRDV1